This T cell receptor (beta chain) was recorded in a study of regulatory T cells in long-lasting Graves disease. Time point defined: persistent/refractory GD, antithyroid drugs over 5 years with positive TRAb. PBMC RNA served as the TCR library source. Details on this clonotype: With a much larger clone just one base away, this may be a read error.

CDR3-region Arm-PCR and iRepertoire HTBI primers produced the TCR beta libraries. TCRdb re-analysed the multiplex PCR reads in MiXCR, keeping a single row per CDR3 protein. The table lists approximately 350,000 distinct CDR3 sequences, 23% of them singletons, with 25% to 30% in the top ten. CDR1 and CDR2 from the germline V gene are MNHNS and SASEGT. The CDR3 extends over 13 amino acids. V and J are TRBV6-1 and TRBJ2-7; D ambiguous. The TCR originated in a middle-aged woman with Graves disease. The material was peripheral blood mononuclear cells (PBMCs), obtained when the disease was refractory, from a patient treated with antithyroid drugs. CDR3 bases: TGTGCCGGCAGTGACCCACCGGGTGGCGAGCAGTACTTC. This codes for CAGSDPPGGEQYF.